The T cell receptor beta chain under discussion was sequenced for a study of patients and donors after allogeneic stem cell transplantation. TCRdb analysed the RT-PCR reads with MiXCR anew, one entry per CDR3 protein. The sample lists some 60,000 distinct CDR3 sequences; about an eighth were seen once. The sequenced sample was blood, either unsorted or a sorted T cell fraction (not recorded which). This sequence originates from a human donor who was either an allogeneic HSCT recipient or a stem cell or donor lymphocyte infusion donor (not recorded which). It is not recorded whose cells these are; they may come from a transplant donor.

The DNA of the CDR3 is TGTGCCAGCAGTGAATATGAGATGGGGGACAGGGGGATGCCTAATGAAAAACTGTTTTTT. Residues: CASSEYEMGDRGMPNEKLFF. This rearrangement joins TRBV25-1 to TRBJ1-4; 11 nucleotides align to TRBD1. Germline CDR1 reads MGHDK; CDR2 reads SYGVNS. This CDR3 has 20 residues. V was clipped by 0 bases and J by 3 bases; unmatched bases: 12.